The next 2 T cell receptor beta chains were all read from a single sample in a study of OX40 agonist ivuxolimab in advanced cancers. Only in-frame clones appear in the TCRdb table, and some are missing; sequencing was by immunoSEQ multiplex PCR. Of roughly 50,000 clones in the sample, approximately 86% were seen once. Specimen: CD4+ or CD8+ T cells sorted from blood, collected in a trial of the OX40 agonist ivuxolimab. The receptors originated from an adult with an advanced solid tumor such as melanoma, head and neck, liver or kidney cancer.

The chain carries TRBV5-1 and TRBJ1-1; 8 bases are shared with TRBD1. Germline values: CDR1 SGHRS, CDR2 YFSETQ. The junction had 7 bases not matched to a gene; V was cut back by 3 bases and J by 6 bases. The CDR3 covers 14 residues. The CDR3: CASSSGQGGAEAFF. CDR3 DNA sequence: TGCGCCAGCAGCTCTGGACAGGGCGGCGCTGAAGCTTTCTTT.

The chain uses TRBV19 and TRBJ2-7; TRBD1 agrees at 7 bases. Germline V gene data show CDR1 as LNHDA and CDR2 as SQIVND (reference sequence). Trimming cost V 4 bases and J 6 bases; bases outside gene matches: 12. The length of the CDR3 is 15 residues. CDR3 sequence reads: CASSRSPGQLFEQYF. CDR3 sequence (DNA): TGTGCCAGTAGTAGGAGTCCGGGACAGTTGTTCGAGCAGTACTTC. Complete variable domain (other parts from reference TRBV19 and TRBJ2-7): DGGITQSPKYLFRKEGQNVTLSCEQNLNHDAMYWYRQDPGQGLRLIYYSQIVNDFQKGDIAEGYSVSREKKESFPLTVTSAQKNPTAFYLCASSRSPGQLFEQYFGPGTRLTVT.